These 24 T cell receptor beta chains were all obtained from the same sample, sequenced in a study of low-dose radiotherapy and immunotherapy resistance in tumors. Time point described: after trial treatment. Regarding treatment: LDRT plus nivolumab, ipilimumab, low-dose cyclophosphamide and aspirin (RACIN trial). Alpha- and beta-chain coverage of first-strand cDNA came from TRAV- and TRBV-specific primers. With a constant-region primer and a V-primer adapter, TCRs were subjected to roughly 20 PCR cycles of amplification. TCRdb analysed the reads with MiXCR anew, one entry per CDR3 protein. The sample lists about 97,000 distinct CDR3 sequences, more than 20% occurring once. Sequencing was performed on PBMCs, taken after low-dose radiotherapy plus immunotherapy. These receptors came from a male donor with prostate cancer.

This clonotype occurred many times. The chain links TRBV7-9 to TRBJ2-7; D perhaps matches TRBD1 (5 bases). The CDR3 runs 13 residues. CDR1 and CDR2 from the germline V gene are SEHNR and FQNEAQ (reference sequence). Trimming took 4 bases from V and 0 from J, leaving 7 bases between them. The CDR3, as DNA: TGTGCCAGCAGCTCACAGGTCTCCTACGAGCAGTACTTC. This codes for CASSSQVSYEQYF.

The chain links TRBV6-1 to TRBJ1-2, with no clear D. The V gene's germline CDR1 is MNHNS and CDR2 SASEGT. V dropped 0 bases and J dropped 4 bases, with 15 bases sitting between them. This CDR3 region has 16 residues. CDR3 region: CASSEAMMDAGYGYTF. CDR3 coding DNA: TGTGCCAGCAGTGAAGCAATGATGGACGCAGGCTATGGCTACACCTTC.

The sample holds many counts of this clonotype. V and J are TRBV6-2 or TRBV6-3 and TRBJ2-7, with D possibly matching TRBD2 (6 bases). V lost 5 bases and J 1 base, leaving 15 bases between the germline ends. The length of the CDR3 is 15 residues. CDR1 and CDR2 (germline): MNHEY, SVGEGT. The CDR3 here is CASSTPLASSYEQYF. The CDR3 DNA sequence: TGTGCCAGCAGTACCCCTCTAGCGTCGTCCTACGAGCAGTACTTC.

This clonotype was seen repeatedly, ten times or more. The V gene is TRBV29-1, the J gene TRBJ1-5, with D perhaps TRBD1 (5 bases). V was shortened by 5 bases and J by 0 bases, with 11 bases between the two germline ends. This CDR3 region has 14 residues. Germline V gives CDR1 SQVTM, CDR2 ANQGSEA. DNA of the CDR3: TGCAGCGTTCGAACAGGTTATAGCAATCAGCCCCAGCATTTT. Residues: CSVRTGYSNQPQHF. Full variable domain (rest looked up from reference TRBV29-1 and TRBJ1-5): SAVISQKPSRDICQRGTSLTIQCQVDSQVTMMFWYRQQPGQSLTLIATANQGSEATYESGFVIDKFPISRPNLTFSTLTVSNMSPEDSSIYLCSVRTGYSNQPQHFGDGTRLSIL.

This clonotype occurred many times. The chain combines TRBV29-1 with TRBJ2-3; D remains unclear. Trimming removed 6 bases from V and 0 bases from J, with 13 bases in between. The CDR3 has 14 amino acids. Germline loops: CDR1 SQVTM, CDR2 ANQGSEA. The CDR3 nucleotides read TGCAGCGTCGACGGACGGATCAGCACAGATACGCAGTATTTT. Translation gives CSVDGRISTDTQYF.

V usage is TRBV6-8 and J usage is TRBJ2-1; TRBD2 aligns across 11 bases. The CDR3 contains 16 residues. V dropped 5 bases and J dropped 6; count of bases not matched to a gene: 9. Germline V gives CDR1 MNHGY, CDR2 SAAAGT. The CDR3 is CASSEMASGRSNEQFF. CDR3 DNA: TGTGCCAGCAGTGAAATGGCTAGCGGGAGGAGCAATGAGCAGTTCTTC.

This clonotype was observed many times. J is TRBJ2-5 and V is TRBV5-6; weak D call: TRBD2 (5 bases). The germline gives CDR1 SGHDT, CDR2 YYEEEE. Trimming took off 3 bases at V and 5 bases at J, with 14 bases between the two ends. This CDR3 has 14 amino acids. CDR3 bases: TGTGCCAGCAGCTCCTGGACTGACTCGGAGACCCAGTACTTC. Translated: CASSSWTDSETQYF.

The chain employs TRBV20-1 and TRBJ2-1; 12 nucleotides agree with TRBD2. Germline V gene sequence: CDR1 DFQATT, CDR2 SNEGSKA (reference sequence). Unmatched junction bases numbered 4, after V lost 0 bases and J lost 4 bases. The CDR3 is 16 residues long. CDR3 sequence: CSARDLGTSGYNEQFF. The CDR3 nucleotides are TGCAGTGCTAGAGATCTAGGGACTAGCGGGTACAATGAGCAGTTCTTC.

This clonotype was seen many times. The chain joins TRBV11-2 to TRBJ2-3; possible D gene TRBD2, 6 bases. The CDR3 runs 17 residues. Trimming left V 5 bases short and J 0 bases short, with 18 bases between. Germline CDR1 SGHAT, CDR2 FQNNGV. The CDR3 sequence: CASSPTVLASSTDTQYF. The CDR3 nucleotides read TGTGCCAGCAGCCCCACCGTACTAGCTTCGAGCACAGATACGCAGTATTTT.

The chain recombines TRBV6-1 with TRBJ2-7, with TRBD1 identical over 8 bases. The junction had 3 bases not matched to a gene; V was cut back by 6 bases and J by 2 bases. Germline CDR1 and CDR2: MNHNS and SASEGT. The length of the CDR3 is 13 residues. CDR3 DNA sequence: TGTGCCAGCAGACCGGGACAGGCCTACGAGCAGTACTTC. It codes for CASRPGQAYEQYF.

Remarks on this clonotype: A clone one base away is much larger, so this may be a read error. The chain links TRBV5-1 to TRBJ2-3; 7 bases line up with TRBD2. Germline V gene lookup returns CDR1 SGHRS and CDR2 YFSETQ. This CDR3 has 17 residues. The junction had 10 bases not matched to a gene; V was cut back by 3 bases and J by 0 bases. The DNA for the CDR3 is TGCGCCAGCAGCTCGACGAGGACTAGACTTAGCACAGATACGCAGTATTTT. Its translation is CASSSTRTRLSTDTQYF.

This clonotype showed up many times. J is TRBJ1-3 and V is TRBV12-3 or TRBV12-4; D is unresolved. This CDR3 is built from 15 residues. V was trimmed by 1 base and J by 1 base, leaving 8 bases between them. In DNA form, the CDR3 reads TGTGCCAGCAGTTTAGGACGGTCATCTGGAAACACCATATATTTT. Translation: CASSLGRSSGNTIYF.

Of note for this clonotype: A read error may be the cause here, since a much bigger clone is one base away. The CDR3 carries no conserved terminal phenylalanine or tryptophan, so it likely arises from a read error. The V gene is TRBV19, the J gene TRBJ2-7; the D gene could be TRBD1 or TRBD2 (5 bases each). The V and J ends lost 5 bases and 3 bases respectively, with 17 bases between them. The CDR3 is made up of 15 amino acids. Germline CDR1 reads LNHDA; CDR2 reads SQIVND (reference sequence). The CDR3 sequence is CASSEGPQSLYEQYL. Here the CDR3 DNA reads TGTGCCAGTAGTGAGGGACCGCAATCCCTCTACGAGCAGTACCTC.

The sample holds many counts of this clonotype. The V and J genes are TRBV11-2 and TRBJ1-1; no clear D. The CDR3 length is 12 residues. CDR1 is SGHAT, CDR2 FQNNGV, per germline. The ends were cut back, 8 bases at V and 0 bases at J, with 7 bases in the middle. The CDR3 bases are TGTGCCAGCGAGAGGCTGAACACTGAAGCTTTCTTT. This encodes CASERLNTEAFF. Full variable domain (outside the CDR3, taken from reference TRBV11-2 and TRBJ1-1): EAGVAQSPRYKIIEKRQSVAFWCNPISGHATLYWYQQILGQGPKLLIQFQNNGVVDDSQLPKDRFSAERLKGVDSTLKIQPAKLEDSAVYLCASERLNTEAFFGQGTRLTVV.

This clonotype showed up many times. The rearrangement uses TRBV5-6 and TRBJ1-6; the D gene is possibly TRBD1 (5 bases). Germline V gene data show CDR1 as SGHDT and CDR2 as YYEEEE. Deletions cut 4 bases from V and 8 bases from J, with 19 bases between. This CDR3 is built from 16 residues. The CDR3 DNA reads as TGTGCCAGCAGCCGAAGTTCCCGGGACCGATATTCACCCCTCCACTTT. Translation gives CASSRSSRDRYSPLHF.

CDR3 nucleotides: TGTGCCTCCGACAACGTCGGGGCCCTGAACACTGAAGCTTTCTTT. Translation gives CASDNVGALNTEAFF. The chain has TRBV10-3 and TRBJ1-1, with a possible D match to TRBD1 (5 bases). The length of the CDR3 is 15 residues. Germline V gene lookup returns CDR1 ENHRY and CDR2 SYGVKD. V was cut by 11 bases and J by 0 bases, with 19 bases left in between.

This clonotype was seen repeatedly, ten times or more. The chain recombines TRBV7-2 with TRBJ2-5, with 7 nucleotides matching TRBD2. V dropped 8 bases and J dropped 2; count of bases not matched to a gene: 8. The CDR3 is 14 residues long. Germline CDR1 is SGHTA and CDR2 is FQGNSA. Here the CDR3 DNA reads TGTGCCAGCGGACGCCAGCGGGGTCAAGAGACCCAGTACTTC. It specifies CASGRQRGQETQYF.

The J gene is TRBJ2-1, the V gene TRBV6-5, with 7 bases that match TRBD2. Germline trimming cut 3 bases from V and 8 bases from J; bases unmatched to any gene: 7. The germline V gene encodes CDR1 MNHEY and CDR2 SVGAGI. This CDR3 is 14 amino acids long. The DNA of the CDR3 is TGTGCCAGCAGTTATGGGCGGGGGATTCATGAGCAGTTCTTC. Translating gives CASSYGRGIHEQFF.

This clonotype was observed at least ten times. V usage is TRBV7-2 and J usage is TRBJ2-3; 7 positions agree with TRBD2. The CDR3 totals 15 residues. Germline CDR1 is SGHTA and CDR2 is FQGNSA. J lost 4 bases, V lost 5 bases, and 9 bases had no gene match. This CDR3 reads CASSTRRGSSDTQYF. Here the CDR3 DNA reads TGTGCCAGCAGCACGCGGCGGGGGTCCTCAGATACGCAGTATTTT.

This clonotype has ten or more counts. This chain connects TRBV3-1 to TRBJ2-3, with D unresolved. The germline CDR1 and CDR2 sequences are LGHDT and YNNKEL (reference sequence). The V end lost 2 bases, the J end lost 4 bases, and 4 bases lay between the germline ends. CDR3 length: 12 amino acids. The CDR3 sequence: CASSQRADTQYF. The CDR3 bases are TGTGCCAGCAGCCAACGAGCAGATACGCAGTATTTT.

This chain connects TRBV28 to TRBJ2-7; the D gene could be TRBD1 or TRBD2 (6 bases each). The CDR3 consists of 12 residues. Germline-derived CDR1 and CDR2 are MDHEN and SYDVKM. The ends were cut back, 8 bases at V and 3 bases at J, with 11 bases in the middle. In DNA, the CDR3 is TGTGCCAGCGCGGGACAAAGCTACGAGCAGTACTTC. Its translation is CASAGQSYEQYF.

The CDR3 sequence: CAWSVLAGLTDTQYF. In DNA form, the CDR3 reads TGTGCCTGGAGTGTATTAGCGGGGCTCACAGATACGCAGTATTTT. The J gene is TRBJ2-3, the V gene TRBV30; 8 bases map to TRBD2. There are 15 residues in the CDR3. Per the germline V gene, CDR1 is GTSNPN and CDR2 is SVGIG (reference sequence). V was clipped by 0 bases and J by 2 bases; unmatched bases: 4.

This clonotype was observed at least ten times. The chain recombines TRBV30 with TRBJ1-4; D is undetermined. The V end lost 0 bases, the J end lost 8 bases, and 10 bases lay between the germline ends. Looked up from germline, CDR1 is GTSNPN and CDR2 is SVGIG (reference sequence). The CDR3 runs to 13 residues. The CDR3 protein is CAWSVGAVEKLFF. For the CDR3, the DNA is TGTGCCTGGAGTGTCGGAGCCGTAGAAAAACTGTTTTTT. The full variable domain, completed using reference TRBV30 and TRBJ1-4, is SQTIHQWPATLVQPVGSPLSLECTVEGTSNPNLYWYRQAAGRGLQLLFYSVGIGQISSEVPQNLSASRPQDRQFILSSKKLLLSDSGFYLCAWSVGAVEKLFFGSGTQLSVL.

This clonotype was recorded at least ten times. V is TRBV29-1 and J is TRBJ2-7, with 9 nucleotides matching TRBD1. This CDR3 is built from 13 residues. V lost 7 bases, J lost 5 bases, and 9 bases stayed unmatched. The germline V gene encodes CDR1 SQVTM and CDR2 ANQGSEA. The CDR3 reads CSGRLQGADEQYF. CDR3 sequence (DNA): TGCAGCGGCCGATTACAGGGGGCGGACGAGCAGTACTTC.